The source of this T cell receptor (beta chain) is a study of shared clonotypes between healthy human individuals. CD8 cells classed as naive were CD45RO-negative and positively selected for CCR7, excluding terminally differentiated effector memory CD45RA+ cells. TCRdb's table, derived via immunoSEQ multiplex PCR, lists solely in-frame clones and lacks some. This sample has about 2.2 million clones, with approximately 94% found just once. The TCR comes from a man between 18 and 29 years old in good health. Some clones in this sample may be carry-over from other donors' samples. The sequenced sample was naive CD8+ T cells from PBMCs.

The CDR3 is CASSSRLAEPLSYEQYF. CDR3 DNA: TGTGCCAGCAGTTCCCGGCTAGCGGAGCCCCTCTCCTACGAGCAGTACTTC. The chain links TRBV27 to TRBJ2-7; 7 positions match TRBD2. The CDR3 sequence is 17 residues long. Germline CDR1 is MNHEY and CDR2 is SMNVEV (reference sequence). J lost 0 bases, V lost 4 bases, and 12 bases had no gene match.